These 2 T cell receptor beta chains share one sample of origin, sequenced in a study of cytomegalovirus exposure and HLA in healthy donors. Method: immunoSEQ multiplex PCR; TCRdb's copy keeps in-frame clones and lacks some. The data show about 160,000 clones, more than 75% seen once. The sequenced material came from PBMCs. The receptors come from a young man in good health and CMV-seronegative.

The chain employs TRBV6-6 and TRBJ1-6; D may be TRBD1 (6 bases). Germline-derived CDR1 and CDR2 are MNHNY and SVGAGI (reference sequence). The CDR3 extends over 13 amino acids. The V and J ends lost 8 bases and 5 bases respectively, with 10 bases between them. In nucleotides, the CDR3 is TGTGCCAGCTCGGACAGAAATAATTCACCCCTCCACTTT. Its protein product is CASSDRNNSPLHF.

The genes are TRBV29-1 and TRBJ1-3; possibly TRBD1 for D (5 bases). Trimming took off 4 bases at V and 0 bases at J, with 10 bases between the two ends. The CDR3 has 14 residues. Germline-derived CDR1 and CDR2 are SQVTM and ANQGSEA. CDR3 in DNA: TGCAGCGTTGTGCGACAGTACTCTGGAAACACCATATATTTT. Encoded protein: CSVVRQYSGNTIYF.